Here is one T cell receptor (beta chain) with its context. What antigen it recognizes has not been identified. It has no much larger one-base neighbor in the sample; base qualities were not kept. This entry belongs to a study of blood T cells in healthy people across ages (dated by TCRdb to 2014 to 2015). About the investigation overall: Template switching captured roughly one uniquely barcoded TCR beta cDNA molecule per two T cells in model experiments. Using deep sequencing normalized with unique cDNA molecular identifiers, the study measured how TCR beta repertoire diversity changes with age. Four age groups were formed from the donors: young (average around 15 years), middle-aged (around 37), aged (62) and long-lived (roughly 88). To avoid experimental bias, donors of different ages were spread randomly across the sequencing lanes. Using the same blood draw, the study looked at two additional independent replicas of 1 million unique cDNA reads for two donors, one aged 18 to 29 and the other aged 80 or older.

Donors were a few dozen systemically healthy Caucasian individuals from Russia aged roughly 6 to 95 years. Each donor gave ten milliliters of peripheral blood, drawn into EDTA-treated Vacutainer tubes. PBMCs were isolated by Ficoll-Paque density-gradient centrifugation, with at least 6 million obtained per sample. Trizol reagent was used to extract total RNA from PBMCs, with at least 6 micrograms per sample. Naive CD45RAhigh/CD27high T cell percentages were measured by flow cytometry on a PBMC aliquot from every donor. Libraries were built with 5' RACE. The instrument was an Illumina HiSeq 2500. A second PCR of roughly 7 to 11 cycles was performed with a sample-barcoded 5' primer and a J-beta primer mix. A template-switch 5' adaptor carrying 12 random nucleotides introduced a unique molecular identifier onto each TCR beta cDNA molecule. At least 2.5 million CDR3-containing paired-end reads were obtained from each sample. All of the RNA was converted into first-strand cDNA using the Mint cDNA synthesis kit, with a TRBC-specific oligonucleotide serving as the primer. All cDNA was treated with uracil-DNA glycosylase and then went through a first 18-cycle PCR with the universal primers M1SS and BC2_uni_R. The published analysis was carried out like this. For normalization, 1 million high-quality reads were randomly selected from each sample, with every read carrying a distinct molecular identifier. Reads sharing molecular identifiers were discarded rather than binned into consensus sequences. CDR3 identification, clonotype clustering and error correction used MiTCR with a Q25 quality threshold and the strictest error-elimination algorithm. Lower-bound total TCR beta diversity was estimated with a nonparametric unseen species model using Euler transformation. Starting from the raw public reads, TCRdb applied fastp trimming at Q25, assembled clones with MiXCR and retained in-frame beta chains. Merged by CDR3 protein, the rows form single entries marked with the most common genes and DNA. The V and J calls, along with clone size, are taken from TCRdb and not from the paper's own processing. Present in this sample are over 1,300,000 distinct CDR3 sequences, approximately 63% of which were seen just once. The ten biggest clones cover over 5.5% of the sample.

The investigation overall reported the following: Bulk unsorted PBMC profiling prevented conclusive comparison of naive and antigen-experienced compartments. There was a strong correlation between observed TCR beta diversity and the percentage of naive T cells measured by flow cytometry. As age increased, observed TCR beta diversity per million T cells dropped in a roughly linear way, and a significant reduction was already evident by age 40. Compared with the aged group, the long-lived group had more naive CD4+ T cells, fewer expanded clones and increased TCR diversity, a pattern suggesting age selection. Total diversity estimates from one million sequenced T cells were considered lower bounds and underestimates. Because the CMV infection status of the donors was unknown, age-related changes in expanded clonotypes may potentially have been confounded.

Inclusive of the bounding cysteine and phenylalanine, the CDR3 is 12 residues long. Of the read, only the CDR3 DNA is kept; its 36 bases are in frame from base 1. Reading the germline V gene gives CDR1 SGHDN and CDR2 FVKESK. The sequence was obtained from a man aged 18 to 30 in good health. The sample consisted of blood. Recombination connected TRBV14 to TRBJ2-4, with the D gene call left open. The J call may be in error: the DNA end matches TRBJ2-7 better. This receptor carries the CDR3 CASSQHRDEQYF. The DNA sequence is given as TGTGCCAGCAGCCAACATAGGGACGAGCAGTACTTC.